The entry that follows covers one TCR beta chain sequence. Clones were read by immunoSEQ multiplex PCR, and TCRdb kept only the in-frame ones, dropping some. This table holds 30,000 to 40,000 clones, about 90% found once. These data are taken from a study of T cell changes during pregnancy in multiple sclerosis. V lost 3 bases and J 3 bases, leaving 13 bases between the germline ends. Germline-derived CDR1 and CDR2 are LNHNV and YYDKDF (reference sequence). This CDR3 contains 15 residues. The gene calls are TRBV15 and TRBJ2-3; a weak D match, TRBD2 (6 bases). The input for sequencing was CD4+ T cells from peripheral blood mononuclear cells, taken in the second trimester of pregnancy. The receptor's source is a female donor in good health, enrolled as a control in a pregnancy study. CDR3 loop: CATSSSGLRTDTQYF. The CDR3 region has the DNA TGTGCCACCAGCAGTAGCGGCTTAAGGACAGATACGCAGTATTTT.